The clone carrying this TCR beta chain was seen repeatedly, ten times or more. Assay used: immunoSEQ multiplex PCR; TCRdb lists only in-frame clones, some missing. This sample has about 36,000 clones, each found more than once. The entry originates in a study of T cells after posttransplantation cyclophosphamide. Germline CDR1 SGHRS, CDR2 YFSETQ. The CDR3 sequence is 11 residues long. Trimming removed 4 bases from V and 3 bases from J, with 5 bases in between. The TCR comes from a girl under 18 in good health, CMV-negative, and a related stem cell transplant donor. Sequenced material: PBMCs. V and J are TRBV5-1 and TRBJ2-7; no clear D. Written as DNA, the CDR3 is TGCGCCAGCAGCCTTAACTACGAGCAGTACTTC. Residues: CASSLNYEQYF.